This is a list of T cell receptor beta chains from one sample in a study of blood T cells in healthy people across ages. TCRdb processed the 5' RACE reads anew with MiXCR; each CDR3 protein has one entry. The sample lists some 800,000 distinct CDR3 sequences; around 43% were seen once. The sample comprised blood. These receptors all come from a man in his sixties in good health. Both conserved end residues are part of each CDR3. D genes are given only for firm matches. Clone size, where shown, is once, few, many, or a class for clones that have expanded.

13	NA	TRBV6-2/TRBV6-3	TRBJ1-2	NA	CASSYMPSYGYTF	TGTGCCAGCAGTTACATGCCAAGTTATGGCTACACCTTC
18	TRBD2	TRBV12-3/TRBV12-4	TRBJ2-1	NA	CASSHYSGGSNSYNEQFF	TGTGCCAGCAGTCACTATAGCGGGGGGTCAAACTCCTACAATGAGCAGTTCTTC
15	NA	TRBV30	TRBJ2-3	NA	CAWSVLEMTTDTQYF	TGTGCCTGGAGTGTCCTCGAGATGACCACAGATACGCAGTATTTT
13	NA	TRBV7-9	TRBJ2-1	NA	CASSLRFPAEQFF	TGTGCCAGCAGCCTCCGTTTTCCGGCTGAGCAGTTCTTC
14	NA	TRBV28	TRBJ2-3	NA	CASSLTLPGDTQYF	TGTGCCAGCAGTCTTACGCTCCCCGGGGATACGCAGTATTTT
12	NA	TRBV18	TRBJ1-2	NA	CASSLSGLGYTF	TGTGCCAGCTCACTTAGTGGGCTCGGCTACACCTTC
14	NA	TRBV6-6	TRBJ2-7	NA	CASSYGQSSYEQYF	TGTGCCAGCAGTTACGGACAGAGCTCCTACGAGCAGTACTTC
18	TRBD1	TRBV20-1	TRBJ2-6	NA	CSASPNGQDGSGANVLTF	TGCAGTGCTAGCCCCAACGGACAGGACGGCTCTGGGGCCAACGTCCTGACTTTC
17	TRBD2	TRBV19	TRBJ2-1	few	CASSITGLAHPGGEQFF	TGTGCCAGTAGTATCACGGGACTAGCCCACCCTGGGGGTGAGCAGTTCTTC
13	NA	TRBV7-9	TRBJ2-7	few	CASSLSNAGEQYF	TGTGCCAGCAGCTTATCGAATGCAGGCGAGCAGTACTTC
14	NA	TRBV12-3/TRBV12-4	TRBJ1-4	few	CASSWDMASGKLFF	TGTGCCAGCAGTTGGGACATGGCGTCTGGAAAACTGTTTTTT
15	TRBD1	TRBV12-3/TRBV12-4	TRBJ1-6	NA	CASRAGGVYNSPLHF	TGTGCCAGCAGAGCAGGGGGTGTCTATAATTCACCCCTCCACTTT
13	NA	TRBV6-2/TRBV6-3	TRBJ2-1	once	CASSCRTYNEQFF	TGTGCCAGCAGTTGCAGGACCTACAATGAGCAGTTCTTC
14	TRBD2	TRBV20-1	TRBJ2-1	NA	CSARDRLAGNEQFF	TGCAGTGCTAGAGATCGGCTAGCGGGCAATGAGCAGTTCTTC
14	NA	TRBV27	TRBJ2-5	NA	CANSSWGRQETQYF	TGTGCCAACAGTTCGTGGGGCAGGCAAGAGACCCAGTACTTC
13	NA	TRBV4-1	TRBJ2-5	NA	CASSHQTIKTQYF	TGCGCCAGCAGCCACCAAACCATAAAGACCCAGTACTTC
15	TRBD1	TRBV20-1	TRBJ2-3	NA	CSAMKDRGVTDTQYF	TGCAGTGCTATGAAGGACAGGGGAGTGACAGATACGCAGTATTTT
14	TRBD1	TRBV20-1	TRBJ2-4	once	CSAGRRDSQNIQYF	TGCAGTGCCGGACGCCGGGACAGCCAAAACATTCAGTACTTC
14	TRBD1	TRBV9	TRBJ1-2	few	CASSVGGGHYGYTF	TGTGCCAGCAGCGTAGGAGGGGGCCACTATGGCTACACCTTC
14	TRBD2	TRBV6-1	TRBJ2-5	NA	CATERGGYQETQYF	TGTGCCACCGAGCGGGGGGGATACCAAGAGACCCAGTACTTC
14	TRBD2	TRBV6-5	TRBJ2-1	NA	CASRLAGTVNEQFF	TGTGCCAGCAGGTTAGCGGGGACGGTCAATGAGCAGTTCTTC
12	NA	TRBV20-1	TRBJ2-5	many	CSAVASQETQYF	TGCAGTGCTGTTGCCAGCCAAGAGACCCAGTACTTC
14	NA	TRBV6-2/TRBV6-3	TRBJ2-7	few	CASSYPTDTYEQYF	TGTGCCAGCAGTTATCCGACGGACACCTACGAGCAGTACTTC
14	NA	TRBV2	TRBJ1-2	NA	CASSKRESNYGYTF	TGTGCCAGCTCGAAGAGGGAGTCTAACTATGGCTACACCTTC
17	NA	TRBV7-2	TRBJ2-6	few	CASSSAFQGAGANVLTF	TGTGCCAGCAGCTCAGCCTTCCAGGGAGCTGGGGCCAACGTCCTGACTTTC
17	NA	TRBV5-1	TRBJ2-1	few	CASSPPGAGSSYNEQFF	TGCGCCAGCAGCCCCCCGGGAGCAGGGAGCTCCTACAATGAGCAGTTCTTC
15	TRBD2	TRBV12-5	TRBJ2-1	NA	CASARGGSSYNEQFF	TGTGCTAGTGCTCGGGGGGGCTCTTCCTACAATGAGCAGTTCTTC
15	TRBD1	TRBV12-3/TRBV12-4	TRBJ2-7	many	CASSLGGTATYEQYF	TGTGCCAGCAGTTTAGGGGGGACAGCAACCTACGAGCAGTACTTC
17	NA	TRBV5-1	TRBJ2-1	NA	CASSLPNLALTYNEQFF	TGCGCCAGCAGCTTACCAAATCTAGCGCTTACCTACAATGAGCAGTTCTTC
16	NA	TRBV5-4	TRBJ1-1	NA	CASSSNNPTVNTEAFF	TGTGCCAGCAGCTCAAACAACCCGACAGTTAACACTGAAGCTTTCTTT
11	NA	TRBV4-3	TRBJ1-2	NA	CASSQGTLCTF	TGCGCCAGCAGCCAGGGGACATTGTGCACCTTC
14	TRBD1	TRBV10-3	TRBJ1-6	NA	CAIARQGEVAPLHF	TGTGCCATAGCTAGACAGGGGGAAGTGGCACCCCTCCACTTT
16	NA	TRBV6-6	TRBJ2-1	once	CASREERTSSYNEQFF	TGTGCCAGCAGAGAGGAGCGGACCAGCTCCTACAATGAGCAGTTCTTC
15	NA	TRBV7-9	TRBJ1-3	NA	CASSLARGSGNTIYF	TGTGCCAGCAGCTTAGCCAGGGGCTCTGGAAACACCATATATTTT
13	TRBD1	TRBV29-1	TRBJ1-2	many	CSVTTGGYAGYTF	TGCAGCGTTACCACAGGGGGCTACGCTGGCTACACCTTC
15	TRBD1	TRBV6-1	TRBJ1-4	NA	CASRPTGALREKLFF	TGTGCCAGCAGACCTACAGGGGCACTAAGGGAAAAACTGTTTTTT
16	NA	TRBV5-5	TRBJ2-3	NA	CASSLVAVPSTDTQYF	TGTGCCAGCAGCTTGGTTGCGGTCCCTAGCACAGATACGCAGTATTTT
17	TRBD1	TRBV28	TRBJ1-6	NA	CASTPGDRGLYNSPLHF	TGTGCCAGCACCCCCGGTGACAGGGGGCTCTATAATTCACCCCTCCACTTT
13	NA	TRBV6-2/TRBV6-3	TRBJ1-1	once	CASRRTGNTEAFF	TGTGCCAGCAGACGTACAGGGAACACTGAAGCTTTCTTT
12	TRBD2	TRBV29-1	TRBJ2-1	NA	CSVGEGGNEQFF	TGCAGCGTTGGGGAGGGTGGCAATGAGCAGTTCTTC
14	NA	TRBV14	TRBJ2-6	NA	CASMGLPVANVLTF	TGTGCCAGTATGGGGCTCCCTGTGGCCAACGTCCTGACTTTC
16	NA	TRBV20-1	TRBJ2-2	few	CSASPLRGKGTGELFF	TGCAGTGCTAGCCCCCTGAGGGGGAAGGGCACCGGGGAGCTGTTTTTT
18	NA	TRBV7-2	TRBJ1-5	few	CASSPYSAGTLSNQPQHF	TGTGCCAGCAGCCCCTACTCAGCAGGGACCCTTAGCAATCAGCCCCAGCATTTT
15	NA	TRBV7-2	TRBJ2-1	NA	CASSLGATDYNEQFF	TGTGCCAGCAGCTTAGGAGCCACAGATTACAATGAGCAGTTCTTC
15	TRBD2	TRBV20-1	TRBJ2-3	few	CSARALAGVTDTQYF	TGCAGTGCTAGAGCCCTAGCGGGGGTTACAGATACGCAGTATTTT
14	TRBD1	TRBV7-8	TRBJ2-5	few	CASRDRGIQETQYF	TGTGCCAGCCGGGACAGGGGAATTCAAGAGACCCAGTACTTC
14	NA	TRBV18	TRBJ2-7	NA	CASSPRDQTYEQYF	TGTGCCAGCTCACCACGGGACCAAACCTACGAGCAGTACTTC
15	NA	TRBV5-5	TRBJ2-1	NA	CASSLVRLAYNEQFF	TGTGCCAGCAGCTTGGTTCGACTAGCCTACAATGAGCAGTTCTTC
14	TRBD2	TRBV5-5	TRBJ2-7	NA	CASSLDSGRYEQYF	TGTGCCAGCAGCTTGGATAGCGGGCGCTACGAGCAGTACTTC
15	TRBD1	TRBV12-3/TRBV12-4	TRBJ2-2	NA	CASSFSTGIVGELFF	TGTGCCAGCAGTTTCTCGACAGGGATAGTCGGGGAGCTGTTTTTT